This record looks at one T cell receptor beta chain sequence and its context. Its antigen is not known. The sample belongs to a study of shared clonotypes between healthy human individuals. The authors ran the assay at deep level. Here immunoSEQ multiplex PCR was the method, and the copy in TCRdb shows in-frame clones only, minus some. The table lists millions of clones, about 95% of them singletons. Broader study findings: Researchers sampled only blood; tissue repertoires likely differ. All-four-donor shared clonotypes had higher generation probabilities than non-shared clonotypes did. The genetic and exposure-history diversity represented was limited by few donors.

With 6 bases removed from V and 2 bases from J, the gap between germline ends came to 11 bases. The CDR3 length is 14 residues. In germline, CDR1 is LNHDA, CDR2 SQIVND (reference sequence). Sequenced: naive CD4+ T cells sorted from blood. Subset: CD45RA+ positively selected. The V call is TRBV19, the J call TRBJ1-3, with D hard to call. This TCR was recovered from a man aged 18 to 35 in good health. The CDR3 region has the DNA TGTGCCAGTAGGGAGGGAAGAGCTGGAAACACCATATATTTT. Protein sequence: CASREGRAGNTIYF.